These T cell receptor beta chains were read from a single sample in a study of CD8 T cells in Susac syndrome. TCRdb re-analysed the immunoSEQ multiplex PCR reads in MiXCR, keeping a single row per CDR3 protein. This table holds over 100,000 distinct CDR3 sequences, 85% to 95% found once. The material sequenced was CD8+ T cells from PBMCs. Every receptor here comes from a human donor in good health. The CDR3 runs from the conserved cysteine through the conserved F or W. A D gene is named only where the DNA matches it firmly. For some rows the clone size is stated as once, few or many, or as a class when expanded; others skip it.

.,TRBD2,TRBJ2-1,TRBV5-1,CASSPPEASGMDEQFF,TGCGCCAGCAGCCCCCCGGAGGCTAGCGGGATGGATGAGCAGTTCTTC
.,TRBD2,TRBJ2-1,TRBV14,CASSQDRGRVYNEQFF,TGTGCCAGCAGCCAAGACCGCGGGAGGGTCTACAATGAGCAGTTCTTC
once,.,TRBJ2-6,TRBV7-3,CASSLGGASGANVLTF,TGTGCCAGCAGCTTAGGTGGAGCCTCTGGGGCCAACGTCCTGACTTTC
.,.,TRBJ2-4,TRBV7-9,CASSPVSFQYF,TGTGCCAGCAGCCCTGTGAGCTTTCAGTACTTC
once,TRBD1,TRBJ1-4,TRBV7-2,CASSSPGQGREKLFF,TGTGCCAGCAGCTCTCCGGGACAGGGGCGAGAAAAACTGTTTTTT
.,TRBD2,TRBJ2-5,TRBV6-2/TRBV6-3,CASSFAAGGPGTQYF,TGTGCCAGCAGCTTCGCAGCGGGGGGACCGGGGACCCAGTACTTC
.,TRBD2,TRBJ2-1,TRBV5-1,CASSLAGTSGSTEQFF,TGCGCCAGCAGCTTGGCCGGGACTAGCGGGAGTACTGAGCAGTTCTTC
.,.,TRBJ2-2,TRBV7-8,CASSHRGSENTGELFF,TGTGCCAGCAGCCACCGGGGTAGCGAGAACACCGGGGAGCTGTTTTTT
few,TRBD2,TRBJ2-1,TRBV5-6,CASSPGGSSYNEQFF,TGTGCCAGCAGCCCCGGGGGGAGCTCCTACAATGAGCAGTTCTTC
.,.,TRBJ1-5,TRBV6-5,CASSYSGVQPQHF,TGTGCCAGCAGTTACTCTGGGGTACAGCCCCAGCATTTT
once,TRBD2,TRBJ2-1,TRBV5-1,CASSLDSEGGLQFF,TGCGCCAGCAGCTTGGACTCTGAGGGAGGGCTACAGTTCTTC
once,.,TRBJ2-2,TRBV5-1,CASSSRTALGTGELFF,TGCGCCAGCAGCTCCCGGACAGCGCTGGGCACCGGGGAGCTGTTTTTT
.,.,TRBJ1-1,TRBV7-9,CASSLVRQLNTEAFF,TGTGCCAGCAGCTTAGTTAGACAGTTGAACACTGAAGCTTTCTTT
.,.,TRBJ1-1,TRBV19,CASSINTEAFF,TGTGCCAGTAGTATAAACACTGAAGCTTTCTTT
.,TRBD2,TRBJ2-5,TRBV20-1,CSARGSGRQETQYF,TGCAGTGCTAGAGGAAGCGGGAGACAGGAGACCCAGTACTTC
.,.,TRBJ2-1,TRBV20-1,CSARDYGGATYNEQFF,TGCAGTGCTAGAGACTATGGCGGGGCCACCTACAATGAGCAGTTCTTC
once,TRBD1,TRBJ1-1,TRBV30,CAWSFRQGAEAFF,TGTGCCTGGAGTTTCAGACAGGGCGCTGAAGCTTTCTTT
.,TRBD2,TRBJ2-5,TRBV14,CASSPLAGSRETQYF,TGTGCCAGCAGCCCGCTAGCGGGATCGAGGGAGACCCAGTACTTC
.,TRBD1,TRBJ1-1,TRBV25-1,CASSATDRATNTEAFF,TGTGCCAGCAGTGCAACTGACAGGGCGACGAACACTGAAGCTTTCTTT
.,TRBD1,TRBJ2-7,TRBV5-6,CASSWTGGFSYEQYF,TGTGCCAGCAGCTGGACAGGGGGCTTTTCGTACGAGCAGTACTTC
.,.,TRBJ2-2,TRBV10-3,CAIVGSPNTGELFF,TGTGCCATCGTAGGGTCCCCGAACACCGGGGAGCTGTTTTTT
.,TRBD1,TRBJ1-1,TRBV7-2,CASSWGDRLNTEAFF,TGTGCCAGCAGCTGGGGGGACAGGCTGAACACTGAAGCTTTCTTT
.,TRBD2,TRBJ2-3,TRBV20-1,CSARDLAGASDTQYF,TGCAGTGCTAGAGATCTAGCGGGAGCATCAGATACGCAGTATTTT
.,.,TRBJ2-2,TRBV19,CASQGWNTGELFF,TGTGCCAGCCAAGGATGGAACACCGGGGAGCTGTTTTTT
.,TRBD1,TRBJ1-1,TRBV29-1,CSGQGGNTEAFF,TGCAGCGGACAGGGAGGGAACACTGAAGCTTTCTTT
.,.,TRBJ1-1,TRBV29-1,CSVASNEAFF,TGCAGCGTTGCGTCTAATGAAGCTTTCTTT
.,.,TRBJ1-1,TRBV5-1,CASSLLVQHPEAFF,TGCGCCAGCAGCTTGCTAGTACAGCACCCAGAAGCTTTCTTT
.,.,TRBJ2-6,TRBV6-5,CARGLGANVLTF,TGTGCCAGGGGGCTAGGGGCCAACGTCCTGACTTTC
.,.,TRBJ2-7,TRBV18,CASSPAGVTYEQYF,TGTGCCAGCTCACCAGCGGGCGTGACCTACGAGCAGTACTTC
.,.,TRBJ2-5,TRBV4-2,CASSAGMQETQYF,TGTGCCAGCAGTGCCGGGATGCAAGAGACCCAGTACTTC
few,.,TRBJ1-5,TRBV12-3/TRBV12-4,CASSFYGSYDQPQHF,TGTGCCAGCAGTTTTTACGGCAGTTATGATCAGCCTCAGCATTTT
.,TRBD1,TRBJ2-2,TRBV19,CASSQDHRGGTGELFF,TGTGCCAGTAGTCAAGACCACAGGGGCGGAACCGGGGAGCTGTTTTTT
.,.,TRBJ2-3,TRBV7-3,CASSLFSGSIPDTQYF,TGTGCCAGCAGCTTATTCTCCGGGAGTATACCAGATACGCAGTATTTT
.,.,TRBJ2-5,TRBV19,CASSVSQSETQYF,TGTGCCAGTAGTGTCAGCCAGTCGGAGACCCAGTACTTC
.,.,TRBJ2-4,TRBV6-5,CASSYLGSAKNIQYF,TGTGCCAGCAGTTACTTGGGGTCAGCCAAAAACATTCAGTACTTC
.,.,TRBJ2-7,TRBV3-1,CASSPLGREQYF,TGTGCCAGCAGCCCTCTGGGGAGGGAGCAGTACTTC
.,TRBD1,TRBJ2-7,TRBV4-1,CASSQGSRGMWEQYF,TGCGCCAGCAGCCAAGGGTCCAGGGGGATGTGGGAGCAGTACTTC
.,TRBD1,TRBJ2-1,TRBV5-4,CASSVDIRGNNEQFF,TGTGCCAGCAGCGTAGATATCAGGGGGAACAATGAGCAGTTCTTC
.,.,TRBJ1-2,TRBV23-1,CASIQGLLHGYTF,TGCGCCAGCATCCAGGGACTACTCCATGGCTACACCTTC
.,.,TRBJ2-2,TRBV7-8,CASRSGGTGELFF,TGTGCCAGCAGATCCGGAGGCACCGGGGAGCTGTTTTTT
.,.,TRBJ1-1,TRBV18,CASSPRTVNTEAFF,TGTGCCAGCTCACCAAGGACAGTGAACACTGAAGCTTTCTTT
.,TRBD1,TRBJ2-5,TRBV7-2,CASRASRAGGTQYF,TGTGCCAGCCGAGCTTCCCGCGCAGGGGGGACCCAGTACTTC
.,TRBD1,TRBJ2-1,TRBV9,CASSVTAGTADNEQFF,TGTGCCAGCAGCGTCACCGCCGGGACAGCCGACAATGAGCAGTTCTTC
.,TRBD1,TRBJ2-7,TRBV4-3,CASTQGQGFYEQYF,TGCGCCAGCACCCAAGGACAGGGATTCTACGAGCAGTACTTC
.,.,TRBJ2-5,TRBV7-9,CASSPGSILQETQYF,TGTGCCAGCAGCCCGGGGAGCATCCTACAAGAGACCCAGTACTTC
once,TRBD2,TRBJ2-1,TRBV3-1,CASSQMSSGGDLFF,TGTGCCAGCAGCCAAATGTCTAGCGGTGGGGATCTGTTCTTC
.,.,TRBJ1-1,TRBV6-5,CASSYKAEAFF,TGTGCCAGCAGTTACAAAGCTGAAGCTTTCTTT
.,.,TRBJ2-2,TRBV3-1,CASSPRVQVTGELFF,TGTGCCAGCAGCCCAAGGGTCCAGGTCACCGGGGAGCTGTTTTTT
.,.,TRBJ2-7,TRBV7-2,CASSLTGDEQYF,TGTGCCAGCAGCTTAACAGGTGATGAGCAGTACTTC
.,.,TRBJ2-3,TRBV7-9,CASSFSGPPDTQYF,TGTGCCAGCAGCTTCTCGGGTCCCCCAGATACGCAGTATTTT
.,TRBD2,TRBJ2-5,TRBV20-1,CSATGTSGGYQETQYF,TGCAGTGCTACCGGGACTAGCGGGGGATACCAAGAGACCCAGTACTTC
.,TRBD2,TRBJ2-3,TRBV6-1,CASRRGIAGGTDTQYF,TGTGCCAGTCGAAGGGGCATAGCGGGAGGCACAGATACGCAGTATTTT